The rows below give T cell receptor beta chains drawn from one sample of a study of metastatic and nonmetastatic thyroid tumors. TCRdb reprocessed the PCR reads via MiXCR. Here the sample spans over 25,000 clones, roughly 10% being singletons. The sequenced sample was blood. The receptor set was obtained from a female donor with papillary thyroid cancer or a benign thyroid nodule (not recorded which). Some clones in this sample may be carry-over from other donors' samples. Both conserved end residues are part of each CDR3. D genes are given only for firm matches. Clone size, where shown, is once, few, many, or a class for clones that have expanded.

V gene	D gene	clone size	J gene	CDR3 DNA	CDR3 protein
TRBV20-1	-	many	TRBJ2-7	TGCAGTGCTAGGGGGAGCGCCTACGAGCAGTACTTC	CSARGSAYEQYF
TRBV7-9	TRBD1	many	TRBJ1-4	TGTGCCAGCAGCTTCCGGGACAGTCGTGAAAAACTGTTTTTT	CASSFRDSREKLFF
TRBV19	-	many	TRBJ1-5	TGTGCCAGTAGTGGTTTGGGGGCCAATCAGCCCCAGCATTTT	CASSGLGANQPQHF
TRBV6-1	-	few	TRBJ1-2	TGTGCCAGCAGTGCCGGGACCAACGAGGATGGCTACACCTTC	CASSAGTNEDGYTF
TRBV19	-	many	TRBJ2-1	TGTGCCAGTAGTACCCGCCTAAGCTCCTACAATGAGCAGTTCTTC	CASSTRLSSYNEQFF
TRBV2	-	many	TRBJ2-7	TGTGCCAGCGGTGCGATGGTCTCCCACGAGCAGTACTTC	CASGAMVSHEQYF
TRBV4-1	TRBD2	-	TRBJ2-5	TGCGCCAGCAGCCAAGATCGACTAGCGGCCACATTACGTCAAGAGACCCAGTACTTC	CASSQDRLAATLRQETQYF
TRBV29-1	-	few	TRBJ1-2	TGCAGCGTTGGGGGGACGGGGAACTATGGCTACACCTTC	CSVGGTGNYGYTF
TRBV11-2	-	many	TRBJ2-7	TGTGCCAGCAGCGCCACGGCCTACGAGCAGTACTTC	CASSATAYEQYF
TRBV7-2	TRBD1	many	TRBJ1-5	TGTGCCAGCAGCGTCGGAAACACAGGGGGCAATCAGCCCCAGCATTTT	CASSVGNTGGNQPQHF
TRBV28	-	-	TRBJ2-7	TGTGCCAGCAGTTTTTTCCTCAGGGCCTCCTACGAGCAGTACTTC	CASSFFLRASYEQYF
TRBV11-2	TRBD2	-	TRBJ2-3	TGTGCCAGCAGCCCGGGACTAGCGGCCACAGATACGCAGTATTTT	CASSPGLAATDTQYF
TRBV5-1	TRBD1	-	TRBJ2-7	TGCGCCAGCAGCACACGACAGGGTCGTTACGAGCAGTACTTC	CASSTRQGRYEQYF
TRBV5-6	-	many	TRBJ2-1	TGTGCCAGCAGCTTCCAGGGCAACAATGAGCAGTTCTTC	CASSFQGNNEQFF
TRBV29-1	TRBD2	many	TRBJ2-1	TGCAGCGTCCCTAGCGGGAGCGAGCAGTTCTTC	CSVPSGSEQFF
TRBV6-1	-	many	TRBJ1-4	TGTGCCAGCAGTACCTCGTCCGGAATAAATGAAAAACTGTTTTTT	CASSTSSGINEKLFF
TRBV20-1	-	many	TRBJ1-2	TGCAGTGCTAGAGACCACACGGAGCACTATGGCTACACCTTC	CSARDHTEHYGYTF
TRBV24-1	-	many	TRBJ2-5	TGTGCCACCAGTGATTCTCTGGGGGGTGACTACTTCTACCAAGAGACCCAGTACTTC	CATSDSLGGDYFYQETQYF
TRBV6-2/TRBV6-3	TRBD2	many	TRBJ2-1	TGTGCCAGCAGTTCCCCCCGGCTAGCGGGAAAGAATGAGCAGTTCTTC	CASSSPRLAGKNEQFF
TRBV24-1	-	few	TRBJ1-1	TGTGCCACCAGGGGGACCCAAGCAACGAACACTGAAGCTTTCTTT	CATRGTQATNTEAFF
TRBV30	TRBD2	many	TRBJ2-7	TGTGCCTGGAGTGGAAGAGCGGGAGGATCCCACGAGCAGTACTTC	CAWSGRAGGSHEQYF
TRBV24-1	-	many	TRBJ1-1	TGTGCCACCAGTGATTTGTCAGGGTCTGAAGCTTTCTTT	CATSDLSGSEAFF